One and the same sample provided the 18 T cell receptor beta chains below, sequenced in a study of T cell repertoires in cytomegalovirus infection. Which antigens these TCRs recognize remains unknown. Using its own MiXCR run on the reads, TCRdb lists one record per CDR3 protein. The sample yields approximately 350,000 distinct CDR3 sequences, roughly 34% seen once. Sequencing used cultured PBMCs, obtained from culture after CMV antigen stimulation. These receptors came from a human donor in good health (CMV status not recorded). Some clones in this sample may be carry-over from other donors' samples.

The chain uses TRBV4-3 and TRBJ1-2, with D unclear. V was trimmed by 0 bases and J by 2 bases, leaving 19 bases between them. The length of the CDR3 is 18 residues. Looked up from germline, CDR1 is LGHNA and CDR2 is YSLEER. CDR3 nucleotides: TGCGCCAGCAGCCAAGACCATCCCCCCATCCTCGCAAACTATGGCTACACCTTC. The encoded protein is CASSQDHPPILANYGYTF.

This clonotype occurred a few times. The chain carries TRBV15 and TRBJ2-3, with D hard to call. V was cut by 2 bases and J by 0 bases, with 9 bases left in between. The germline gives CDR1 LNHNV, CDR2 YYDKDF (reference sequence). This CDR3 region has 15 residues. CDR3 in DNA: TGTGCCACCAGCAGAACGGCCCTTAGCACAGATACGCAGTATTTT. Its translation: CATSRTALSTDTQYF.

This clonotype was seen a few times. The rearrangement links TRBV12-3 or TRBV12-4 to TRBJ2-5; D is unclear. V was pared by 8 bases and J by 1 base, with 11 bases between. This CDR3 region has 13 residues. The CDR3 coding sequence is TGTGCCAGCTCTAACCTCGTCCAAGAGACCCAGTACTTC. Its translation: CASSNLVQETQYF.

The chain joins TRBV24-1 to TRBJ1-1; 9 nucleotides align to TRBD1. Germline values: CDR1 KGHDR, CDR2 SFDVKD. J gave up 7 bases and V 4 bases, and 6 bases lay outside the gene matches. The CDR3 has 14 amino acids. The CDR3 sequence is CATSEGQGRGEAFF. CDR3 nucleotides: TGTGCCACCAGTGAAGGACAGGGGAGGGGTGAAGCTTTCTTT.

This clonotype was detected ten times or more. V is TRBV7-9 and J is TRBJ1-2; 7 bases are shared with TRBD1. CDR1 is SEHNR, CDR2 FQNEAQ, per germline (reference sequence). The CDR3 is made up of 16 amino acids. Trimming at V came to 1 base and at J to 5 bases, leaving 10 bases not matched to a gene. CDR3 loop: CASSLVVGTATYGYTF. The CDR3 DNA reads TGTGCCAGCAGCTTAGTAGTCGGGACAGCGACTTATGGCTACACCTTC.

V and J are TRBV29-1 and TRBJ1-3; TRBD1 is a possible D gene (5 bases). V was clipped by 7 bases and J by 3 bases, with 16 bases between them. This CDR3 spans 14 amino acids. Per the germline V gene, CDR1 is SQVTM and CDR2 is ANQGSEA. This chain's CDR3 is CSAAPGGYGNTIYF. CDR3 DNA: TGCAGCGCTGCACCCGGGGGGTATGGAAACACCATATATTTT.

The chain employs TRBV20-1 and TRBJ1-1, with TRBD1 identical over 7 bases. J gave up 1 base and V 8 bases, and 7 bases lay outside the gene matches. CDR1 and CDR2 (germline): DFQATT, SNEGSKA (reference sequence). The CDR3 covers 13 residues. CDR3 protein: CSPKGGQNTEAFF. The CDR3 nucleotides are TGCAGTCCAAAAGGGGGCCAGAACACTGAAGCTTTCTTT.

This clonotype was counted between two and nine times. The chain links TRBV7-9 to TRBJ2-7; D is unclear. Trimming cost V 1 base and J 6 bases, with 10 bases left between them. The CDR3 has 13 amino acids. From germline, CDR1 is SEHNR and CDR2 FQNEAQ (reference sequence). Written as DNA, the CDR3 is TGTGCCAGCAGCTTAGAGGACGTTTCCGAGCAGTACGTC. It translates to CASSLEDVSEQYV.

This clonotype has a count of ten or more. The V gene is TRBV11-2, the J gene TRBJ2-7; unclear D gene. The CDR3 consists of 15 residues. With 0 bases removed from V and 0 bases from J, the gap between germline ends came to 9 bases. The germline CDR1 and CDR2 sequences are SGHAT and FQNNGV. The CDR3 spells CASSLDHGSSYEQYF. Written as DNA, the CDR3 is TGTGCCAGCAGCTTAGATCACGGCAGCTCCTACGAGCAGTACTTC.

A few counts support this clonotype. The V gene is TRBV20-1, the J gene TRBJ2-1; 8 nucleotides align to TRBD2. The J segment lost 8 bases and the V segment lost 6 bases, leaving 12 bases of the junction unmatched. Germline CDR1 DFQATT, CDR2 SNEGSKA (reference sequence). The CDR3 has 14 residues. The DNA of the CDR3 is TGCAGTGCCTTCGTACTAGCGGCCCTCGATGAGCAGTTCTTC. It codes for CSAFVLAALDEQFF.

This sequence joins TRBV7-9 and TRBJ1-3, with D unclear. The CDR3 is 15 amino acids. The germline V gene has CDR1 SEHNR and CDR2 FQNEAQ (reference sequence). Trimming removed 4 bases from V and 3 bases from J, with 13 bases in between. CDR3 sequence reads: CASSSDGQFGNTIYF. The CDR3 nucleotides are TGTGCCAGCAGCTCGGACGGTCAGTTTGGAAACACCATATATTTT.

The J gene is TRBJ1-2, the V gene TRBV6-2 or TRBV6-3; D is undetermined. CDR3 length equals 12 residues. CDR1 and CDR2 from the germline V gene are MNHEY and SVGEGT. Trimming removed 5 bases at V and 5 bases at J, with 9 bases between. The CDR3 sequence: CASSPKLYGYTF. The CDR3 nucleotides are TGTGCCAGCAGTCCGAAGCTATATGGCTACACCTTC.

This clonotype has just a few counts. This sequence joins TRBV7-2 and TRBJ2-1; D is uncertain. Germline CDR1 reads SGHTA; CDR2 reads FQGNSA. CDR3 length: 15 amino acids. V dropped 3 bases and J dropped 2 bases, with 11 bases sitting between them. The CDR3 DNA reads as TGTGCCAGCAGCTTCGCAGACCAGCCCTACAATGAGCAGTTCTTC. Amino acid sequence: CASSFADQPYNEQFF.

This clonotype turned up a few times. The chain joins TRBV4-3 to TRBJ1-5; 7 bases match TRBD1. The V and J ends lost 5 bases and 0 bases, in that order; junction bases with no gene match: 10. CDR3 length: 17 amino acids. Germline CDR1 is LGHNA and CDR2 is YSLEER. CDR3 sequence (DNA): TGCGCCAGCAGCGGGGACAGCGTAAACTATAGCAATCAGCCCCAGCATTTT. This codes for CASSGDSVNYSNQPQHF.

This clonotype was picked up one time. The chain has TRBV27 and TRBJ2-1, with a tentative D call TRBD2 (6 bases). CDR1 MNHEY and CDR2 SMNVEV come from the germline V gene (reference sequence). The CDR3 covers 13 residues. The ends were cut back, 8 bases at V and 9 bases at J, with 17 bases in the middle. CDR3 sequence (DNA): TGTGCCAGCGGGGGACTGTGGGACGGTGAGCAGTTCTTC. Encoded protein: CASGGLWDGEQFF.

The V gene is TRBV28, the J gene TRBJ2-2; D is perhaps TRBD2 (5 bases). V was shortened by 7 bases and J by 4 bases, with 19 bases between the two germline ends. This CDR3 has 16 residues. The germline gives CDR1 MDHEN, CDR2 SYDVKM. The CDR3 here is CASIVTNRLTTGELFF. The CDR3 DNA follows: TGTGCCAGCATCGTGACTAATCGACTTACCACCGGGGAGCTGTTTTTT.

The chain uses TRBV15 and TRBJ2-7; TRBD2 is a possible D gene (7 bases). V was trimmed by 3 bases and J by 8 bases, leaving 20 bases between them. The germline gives CDR1 LNHNV, CDR2 YYDKDF (reference sequence). The CDR3 is 15 residues long. The DNA of the CDR3 is TGTGCCACCAGCAGGGCACTGGGGGGGCGCTTAAAGCAGTACTTC. Amino acids: CATSRALGGRLKQYF.

This clonotype was counted many times. This chain links TRBV29-1 with TRBJ2-3; 13 positions agree with TRBD2. V was pared by 2 bases and J by 0 bases, with 8 bases of the junction left unmatched. Looked up from germline, CDR1 is SQVTM and CDR2 is ANQGSEA. The CDR3 sequence is 18 residues long. The CDR3 reads CSVEPLAGGIFSTDTQYF. CDR3 in DNA: TGCAGCGTTGAACCACTAGCGGGAGGGATCTTTAGCACAGATACGCAGTATTTT.